This T cell receptor beta chain was profiled in a study of cytomegalovirus exposure and HLA in healthy donors. This clone was picked up a small number of times. Its antigen is not known. There are 13 residues in the CDR3. Per the germline V gene, CDR1 is SGDLS and CDR2 is YYNGEE. V gave up 4 bases and J gave up 4 bases; unmatched junction bases: 4. At the time of sampling, donors were nominally healthy, though unrecorded immune exposures were likely. In the PCR, 60 Vbeta and 13 Jbeta primers were used. This table comes from immunoSEQ multiplex PCR, and its TCRdb copy is limited to in-frame clones, with some not included. The table has about 130,000 clones, roughly 10% seen once. Overall study results and limits: With later analysis, a missense DCLRE1C variant became linked to TCR beta V- and J-gene trimming.

This receptor was identified in a woman aged 18-30 years in good health and CMV-seropositive. Sequenced input: PBMCs. The genes are TRBV9 and TRBJ1-1; 7 bases are a match to TRBD1. CDR3 protein: CASSPSGGTEAFF. Written as DNA, the CDR3 is TGTGCCAGCAGCCCCTCAGGGGGCACTGAAGCTTTCTTT.